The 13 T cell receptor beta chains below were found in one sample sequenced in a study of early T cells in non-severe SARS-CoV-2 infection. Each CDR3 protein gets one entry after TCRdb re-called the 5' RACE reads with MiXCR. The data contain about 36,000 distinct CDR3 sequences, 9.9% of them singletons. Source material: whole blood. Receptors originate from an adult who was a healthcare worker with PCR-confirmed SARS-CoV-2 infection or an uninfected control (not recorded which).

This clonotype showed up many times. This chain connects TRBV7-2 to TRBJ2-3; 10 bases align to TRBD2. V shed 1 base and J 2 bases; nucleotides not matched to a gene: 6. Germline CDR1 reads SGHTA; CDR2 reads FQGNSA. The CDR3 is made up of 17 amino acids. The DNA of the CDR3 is TGTGCCAGCAGCTTAGTCTCTAGCGGGGGTTTCACAGATACGCAGTATTTT. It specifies CASSLVSSGGFTDTQYF.

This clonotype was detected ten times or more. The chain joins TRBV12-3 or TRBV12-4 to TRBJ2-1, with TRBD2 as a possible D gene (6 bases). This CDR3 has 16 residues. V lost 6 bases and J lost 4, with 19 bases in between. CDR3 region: CASRRSGVGGYNEQFF. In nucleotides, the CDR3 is TGTGCCAGCAGGCGCTCGGGTGTGGGGGGATACAATGAGCAGTTCTTC.

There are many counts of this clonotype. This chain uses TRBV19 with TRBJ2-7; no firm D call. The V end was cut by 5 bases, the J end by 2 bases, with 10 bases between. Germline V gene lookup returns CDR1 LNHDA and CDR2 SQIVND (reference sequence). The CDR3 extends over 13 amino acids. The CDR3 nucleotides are TGTGCCAGTAGTTCTAGTGGGGCCTACGAGCAGTACTTC. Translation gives CASSSSGAYEQYF.

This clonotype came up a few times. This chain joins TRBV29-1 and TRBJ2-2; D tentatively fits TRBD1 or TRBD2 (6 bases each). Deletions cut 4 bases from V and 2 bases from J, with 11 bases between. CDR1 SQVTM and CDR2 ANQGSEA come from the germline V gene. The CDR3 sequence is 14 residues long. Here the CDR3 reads CSVVRGVNTGELFF. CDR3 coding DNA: TGCAGCGTTGTAAGGGGGGTAAACACCGGGGAGCTGTTTTTT.

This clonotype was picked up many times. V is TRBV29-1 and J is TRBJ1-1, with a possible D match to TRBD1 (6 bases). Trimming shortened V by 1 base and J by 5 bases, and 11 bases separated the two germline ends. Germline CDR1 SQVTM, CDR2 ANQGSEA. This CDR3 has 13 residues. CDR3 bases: TGCAGCGTTGAAGCGGCCCAGGGGACTGAAGCTTTCTTT. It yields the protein CSVEAAQGTEAFF. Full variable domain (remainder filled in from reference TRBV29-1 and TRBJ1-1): SAVISQKPSRDICQRGTSLTIQCQVDSQVTMMFWYRQQPGQSLTLIATANQGSEATYESGFVIDKFPISRPNLTFSTLTVSNMSPEDSSIYLCSVEAAQGTEAFFGQGTRLTVV.

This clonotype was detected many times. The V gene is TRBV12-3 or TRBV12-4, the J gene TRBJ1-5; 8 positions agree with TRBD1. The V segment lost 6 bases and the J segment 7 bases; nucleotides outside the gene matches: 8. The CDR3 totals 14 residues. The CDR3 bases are TGTGCCAGCAGACCGACAGGGGATGGACAGCCCCAGCATTTT. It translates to CASRPTGDGQPQHF.

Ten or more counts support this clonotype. CDR3 loop: CASTFYGGGGNQPQHF. In DNA, the CDR3 is TGTGCCAGCACTTTTTACGGAGGGGGTGGCAATCAGCCCCAGCATTTT. The chain joins TRBV12-3 or TRBV12-4 to TRBJ1-5; D is perhaps TRBD1 (6 bases). This CDR3 is 16 amino acids long. Trimming took off 7 bases at V and 2 bases at J, with 18 bases between the two ends.

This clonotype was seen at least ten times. CDR3 nucleotide sequence: TGCAGCGCTGCCCGGGACAGGGGTCTGAACACTGAAGCTTTCTTT. As protein: CSAARDRGLNTEAFF. The rearrangement joins TRBV29-1 to TRBJ1-1, with 10 bases aligning to TRBD1. CDR1 SQVTM and CDR2 ANQGSEA come from the germline V gene. With 7 bases clipped from V and 0 bases from J, the junction kept 8 bases outside the gene matches. This CDR3 spans 15 amino acids.

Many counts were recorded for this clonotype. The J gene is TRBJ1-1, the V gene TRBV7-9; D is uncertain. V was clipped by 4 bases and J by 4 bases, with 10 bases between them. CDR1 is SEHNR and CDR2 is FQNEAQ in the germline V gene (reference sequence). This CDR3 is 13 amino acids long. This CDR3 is CASSSPGSTEAFF. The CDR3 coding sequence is TGTGCCAGCAGCTCCCCGGGGAGCACTGAAGCTTTCTTT.

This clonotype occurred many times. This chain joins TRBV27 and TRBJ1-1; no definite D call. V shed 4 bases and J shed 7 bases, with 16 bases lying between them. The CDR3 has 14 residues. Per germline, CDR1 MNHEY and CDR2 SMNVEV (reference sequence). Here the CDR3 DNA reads TGTGCCAGCAGTTCCCCCCCAGCGCAGGTTGAAGCTTTCTTT. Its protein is CASSSPPAQVEAFF.

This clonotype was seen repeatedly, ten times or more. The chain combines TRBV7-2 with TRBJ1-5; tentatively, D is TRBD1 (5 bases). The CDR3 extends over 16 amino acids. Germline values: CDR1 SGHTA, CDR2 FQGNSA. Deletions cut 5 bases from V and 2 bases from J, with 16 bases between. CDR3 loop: CASSGGSVAGNQPQHF. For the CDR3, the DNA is TGTGCCAGCAGCGGGGGGTCGGTGGCTGGCAATCAGCCCCAGCATTTT.

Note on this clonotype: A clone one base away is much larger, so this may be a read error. Here the CDR3 DNA reads TGTGCCAGCAGCTTAGGTTCCTTGACAGTCAGCGGGCAGCAGCAGTACTTC. Translation gives CASSLGSLTVSGQQQYF. The rearrangement joins TRBV7-6 to TRBJ2-7; D may be TRBD2 (6 bases). CDR3 size: 17 residues. V gave up 1 base and J gave up 8 bases, with 24 bases separating them. Germline CDR1 and CDR2: SGHVS and FNYEAQ.

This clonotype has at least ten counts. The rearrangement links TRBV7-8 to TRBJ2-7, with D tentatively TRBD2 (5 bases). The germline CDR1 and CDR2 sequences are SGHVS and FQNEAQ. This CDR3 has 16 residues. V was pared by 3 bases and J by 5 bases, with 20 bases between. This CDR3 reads CASSLLGNPIGDEQYF. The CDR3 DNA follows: TGTGCCAGCAGCTTGCTCGGGAACCCTATTGGAGACGAGCAGTACTTC.